The T cell receptor (beta chain) under discussion was sequenced for a study of T cell repertoires in cytomegalovirus infection. Looking at the study overall: An indication of both CMV infection and matching HLA type came from public TCR beta signatures.

Germline CDR1 reads SEHNR; CDR2 reads FQNEAQ (reference sequence). V lost 0 bases and J lost 7; bases outside the gene matches: 6. The CDR3 loop spans 16 amino acids. A single record per CDR3 protein comes from TCRdb applying MiXCR to the reads. Among 200,000 to 300,000 distinct CDR3 sequences, more than 9% were seen once, and the ten largest hold 1.6%. The genes are TRBV7-9 and TRBJ1-4; TRBD1 matches at 9 bases. The receptor comes from a human donor in good health (CMV status not recorded). Some clones in this sample may be carry-over from other donors' samples. Sequencing was done on a sample of PBMCs. CDR3 amino acids: CASSLAIGTGFEKLFF. In nucleotides, the CDR3 is TGTGCCAGCAGCTTAGCGATCGGGACAGGGTTTGAAAAACTGTTTTTT.